This record looks at one T cell receptor (beta chain) sequence and its context. The CDR3 sequence is 17 residues long. The germline V gene has CDR1 LGHNA and CDR2 YSLEER. J lost 0 bases, V lost 4 bases, and 7 bases had no gene match. Produced via immunoSEQ multiplex PCR; TCRdb's table is partial and in-frame only. The sample contains about 270,000 clones, roughly nine tenths of which appear only once. This sample was taken from a study of blood T cell repertoires in COVID-19. Study context: There were acute and convalescent COVID-19 samples, and they came from the United States, Italy and Spain.

Everyone who took part was roughly 18 to 89 years old, and they came from some 23 US areas. Two negative PCRs, clearance, or symptom resolution were required of recovered Cohort 3 donors. The sequencing sample was made of PBMCs or T cells enriched from blood (not recorded which). This TCR was recovered from a woman under 30 who had recovered from COVID-19. The chain carries TRBV4-3 and TRBJ2-1; 9 bases line up with TRBD2. CDR3 nucleotide sequence: TGCGCCAGCAGCCTTAGCGGGGGCAAAAACTCCTACAATGAGCAGTTCTTC. Protein: CASSLSGGKNSYNEQFF.